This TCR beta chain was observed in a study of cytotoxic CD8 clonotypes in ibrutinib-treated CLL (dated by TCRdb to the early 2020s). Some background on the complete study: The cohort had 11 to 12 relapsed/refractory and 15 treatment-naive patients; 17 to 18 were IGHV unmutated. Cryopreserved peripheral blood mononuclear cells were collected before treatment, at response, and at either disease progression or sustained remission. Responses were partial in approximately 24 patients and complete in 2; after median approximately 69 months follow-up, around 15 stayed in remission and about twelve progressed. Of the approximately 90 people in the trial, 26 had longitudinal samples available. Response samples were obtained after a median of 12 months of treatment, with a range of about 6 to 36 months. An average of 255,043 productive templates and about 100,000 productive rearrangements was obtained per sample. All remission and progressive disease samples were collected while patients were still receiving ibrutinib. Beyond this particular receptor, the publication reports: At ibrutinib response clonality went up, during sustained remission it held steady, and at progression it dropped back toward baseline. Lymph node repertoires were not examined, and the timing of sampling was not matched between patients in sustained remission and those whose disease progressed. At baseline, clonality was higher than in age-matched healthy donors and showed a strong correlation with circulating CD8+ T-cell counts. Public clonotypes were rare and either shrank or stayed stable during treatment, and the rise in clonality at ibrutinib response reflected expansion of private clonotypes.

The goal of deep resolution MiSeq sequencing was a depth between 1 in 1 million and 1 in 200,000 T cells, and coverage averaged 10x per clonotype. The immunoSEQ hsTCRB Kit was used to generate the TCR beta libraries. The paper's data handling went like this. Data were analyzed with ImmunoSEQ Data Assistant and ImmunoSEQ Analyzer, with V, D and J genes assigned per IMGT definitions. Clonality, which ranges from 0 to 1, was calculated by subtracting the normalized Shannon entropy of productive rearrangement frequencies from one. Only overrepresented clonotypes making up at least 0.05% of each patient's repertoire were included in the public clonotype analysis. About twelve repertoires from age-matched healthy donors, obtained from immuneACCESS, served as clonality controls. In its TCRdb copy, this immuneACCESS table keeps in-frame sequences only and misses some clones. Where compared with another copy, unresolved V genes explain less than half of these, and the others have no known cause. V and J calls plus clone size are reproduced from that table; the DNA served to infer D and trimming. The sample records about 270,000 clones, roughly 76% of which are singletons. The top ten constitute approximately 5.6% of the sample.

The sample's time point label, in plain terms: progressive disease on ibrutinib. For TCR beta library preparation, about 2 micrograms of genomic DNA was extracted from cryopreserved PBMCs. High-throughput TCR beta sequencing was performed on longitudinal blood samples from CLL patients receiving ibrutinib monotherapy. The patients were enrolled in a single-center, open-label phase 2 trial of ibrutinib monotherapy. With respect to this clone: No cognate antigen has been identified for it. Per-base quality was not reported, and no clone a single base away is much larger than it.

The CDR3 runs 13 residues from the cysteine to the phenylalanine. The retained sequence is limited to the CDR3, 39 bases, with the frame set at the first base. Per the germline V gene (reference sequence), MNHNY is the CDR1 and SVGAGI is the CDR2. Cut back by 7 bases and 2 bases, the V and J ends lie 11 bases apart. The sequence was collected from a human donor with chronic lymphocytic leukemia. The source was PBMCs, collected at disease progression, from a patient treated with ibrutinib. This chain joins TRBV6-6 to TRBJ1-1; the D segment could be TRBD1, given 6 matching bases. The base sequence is TGTGCCAGCATCAGGGACACAAACACTGAAGCTTTCTTT. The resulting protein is CASIRDTNTEAFF.